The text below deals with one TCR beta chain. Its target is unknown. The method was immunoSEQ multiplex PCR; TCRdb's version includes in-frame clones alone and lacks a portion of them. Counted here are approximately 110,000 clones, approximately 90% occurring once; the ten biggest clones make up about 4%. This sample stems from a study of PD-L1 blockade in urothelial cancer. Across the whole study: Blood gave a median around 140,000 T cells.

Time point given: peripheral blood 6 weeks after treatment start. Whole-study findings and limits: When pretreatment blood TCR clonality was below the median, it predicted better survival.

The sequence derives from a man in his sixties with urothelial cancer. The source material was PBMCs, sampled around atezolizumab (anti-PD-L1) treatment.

CDR3 amino acids: CAIALERSEQYF. In DNA form, the CDR3 reads TGTGCCATCGCGTTAGAAAGATCCGAGCAGTACTTC. The chain carries TRBV10-3 and TRBJ2-7; no clear D gene. The CDR3 extends over 12 amino acids. Germline lookup yields CDR1 ENHRY and CDR2 SYGVKD. V lost 8 bases and J lost 6, with 14 bases in between.